This T cell receptor (beta chain) was obtained from a study of blood T cells in healthy people across ages. The study's findings and limits: The study regarded diversity estimates from one million T cells as underestimates. There were more naive CD4+ cells and higher diversity in long-lived donors than in aged donors.

The individuals who served as donors were healthy Caucasians living in Russia, aged roughly 6 to 95. Each individual donor underwent a draw of ten milliliters of peripheral blood. With a J-beta primer mix and a sample-barcoded 5' primer, a second PCR ran about 7 to 11 cycles. From the 5' RACE reads, TCRdb called clonotypes with MiXCR, one entry per CDR3 protein. This table has about 1.5 million distinct CDR3 sequences, 35% to 45% appearing once. As to this clonotype: Its antigen is still unknown.

Per germline, CDR1 DFQATT and CDR2 SNEGSKA (reference sequence). This CDR3 has 12 amino acids. V was pared by 5 bases and J by 13 bases, with 18 bases between. This sequence joins TRBV20-1 and TRBJ2-4, with D tentatively TRBD2 (6 bases). This clonotype originated in a woman younger than 30 in good health. Sequenced sample: blood. CDR3 sequence reads: CSADTSRREQYF. CDR3 DNA: TGCAGTGCTGATACTAGCAGACGGGAGCAGTACTTC.